The 6 T cell receptor beta chains in this list originate from one sample, sequenced in a study of T cells in Graves' hyperthyroidism and ophthalmopathy. RNA transcripts were the template for amplifying TCR beta CDR3 regions. Carried out on the TCR CDR3, a first-round RT-PCR used the HTBI primer set. TCRdb passed the multiplex PCR reads through MiXCR, listing each CDR3 protein once. The sample carries about 740,000 distinct CDR3 sequences, around 13% recorded once. The sequencing sample was made of blood. Receptors were obtained from a woman between 18 and 30 years old with Graves' hyperthyroidism.

This clonotype occurred many times. The chain recombines TRBV7-9 with TRBJ2-5; 7 bases are shared with TRBD2. The CDR3 has 14 residues. The trim removed 1 base at V and 5 bases at J, leaving 4 bases unmatched. Germline CDR1 is SEHNR and CDR2 is FQNEAQ (reference sequence). The CDR3 reads CASSLVAGVETQYF. The CDR3 coding sequence is TGTGCCAGCAGCTTAGTAGCGGGTGTGGAGACCCAGTACTTC.

This clonotype was seen a few times. The V gene is TRBV7-8, the J gene TRBJ1-2, with D hard to call. Looked up from germline, CDR1 is SGHVS and CDR2 is FQNEAQ. The CDR3 has 17 amino acids. V was cut by 1 base and J by 3 bases, with 18 bases left in between. The CDR3 nucleotides read TGTGCCAGCAGCTTAGGAGTCGAAGCCTCAGCGCACTATGGCTACACCTTC. Its protein is CASSLGVEASAHYGYTF.

In this sample, this clonotype turned up a few times. V is TRBV7-9 and J is TRBJ1-2; 9 bases fit TRBD1. The CDR3 totals 13 residues. Per germline, CDR1 SEHNR and CDR2 FQNEAQ (reference sequence). V trimming: 5 bases; J trimming: 6 bases; junction bases outside the gene matches: 4. CDR3 DNA: TGTGCCAGCAGCAAGGGACAGGGACATGGCTACACCTTC. Amino acids: CASSKGQGHGYTF.

This clonotype appeared a single time. The chain has TRBV28 and TRBJ2-1; 9 bases match TRBD2. V shed 7 bases and J 3 bases; nucleotides not matched to a gene: 13. Looked up from germline, CDR1 is MDHEN and CDR2 is SYDVKM. This CDR3 has 17 amino acids. The CDR3 loop reads CASTAGLSGRLYNEQFF. The CDR3 DNA is TGTGCCAGCACCGCAGGCCTTAGCGGGAGACTCTACAATGAGCAGTTCTTC. The variable domain in full, completed from reference TRBV28 and TRBJ2-1, reads DVKVTQSSRYLVKRTGEKVFLECVQDMDHENMFWYRQDPGLGLRLIYFSYDVKMKEKGDIPEGYSVSREKKERFSLILESASTNQTSMYLCASTAGLSGRLYNEQFFGPGTRLTVL.

The chain has TRBV5-4 and TRBJ2-3; D is ambiguous. CDR1 SGHNT and CDR2 YYREEE come from the germline V gene (reference sequence). The CDR3 covers 13 residues. Trimming pared 0 bases from V and 5 bases from J, leaving 7 bases between. CDR3 sequence (DNA): TGTGCCAGCAGCTTGGGTGAGAGAGATACGCAGTATTTT. It translates to CASSLGERDTQYF.

This chain joins TRBV7-9 and TRBJ1-5; 7 bases map to TRBD1. The CDR3 length is 15 residues. The germline V gene has CDR1 SEHNR and CDR2 FQNEAQ (reference sequence). The V segment lost 1 base and the J segment 5 bases; nucleotides outside the gene matches: 5. This CDR3 reads CASSLEGGGHQPQHF. Written as DNA, the CDR3 is TGTGCCAGCAGCTTAGAAGGAGGGGGCCATCAGCCCCAGCATTTT. The variable domain in full, with the rest retrieved from reference TRBV7-9 and TRBJ1-5, is DTGVSQNPRHKITKRGQNVTFRCDPISEHNRLYWYRQTLGQGPEFLTYFQNEAQLEKSRLLSDRFSAERPKGSFSTLEIQRTEQGDSAMYLCASSLEGGGHQPQHFGDGTRLSIL.